The 3 T cell receptor beta chains listed next were all sequenced from one sample in a study of shared clonotypes between healthy human individuals. TCRdb's copy holds only in-frame clones and misses some; the assay was immunoSEQ multiplex PCR. The sample lists approximately 1.1 million clones, more than 75% occurring once. Sequencing input: memory CD4+ T cells from PBMCs. Subset described: CD45RA-negative fraction. The receptor set was obtained from a man between 18 and 35 years old in good health. Some clones in this sample may be carry-over from other donors' samples.

The rearrangement joins TRBV5-4 to TRBJ1-6; the D is unclear. The germline V gene encodes CDR1 SGHNT and CDR2 YYREEE (reference sequence). This CDR3 is 16 amino acids long. The V gene lost 1 base and the J gene lost 4 bases, with 12 bases spanning the gap. CDR3 protein: CASSLILDIYNSPLHF. DNA for the CDR3: TGTGCCAGCAGCTTGATTCTCGACATTTATAATTCACCCCTCCACTTT.

This clone was found a few times. The J gene is TRBJ2-1, the V gene TRBV4-1; 8 bases map to TRBD1. The V gene's germline CDR1 is MGHRA and CDR2 YSYEKL. The J segment lost 9 bases and the V segment lost 4 bases, leaving 8 bases of the junction unmatched. The CDR3 is 14 amino acids. The chain's CDR3 is CASSPQGASGEQFF. CDR3 in DNA: TGCGCCAGCAGCCCGCAGGGGGCGTCAGGTGAGCAGTTCTTC.

J is TRBJ2-7 and V is TRBV28; 7 nucleotides match TRBD2. CDR1 is MDHEN, CDR2 SYDVKM, per germline. The ends lost 4 bases at V and 0 bases at J; junction bases unmatched: 6. The CDR3 extends over 15 amino acids. DNA of the CDR3: TGTGCCAGCAGTTCCGACCTAGCGGTCTCCTACGAGCAGTACTTC. Its translation is CASSSDLAVSYEQYF.